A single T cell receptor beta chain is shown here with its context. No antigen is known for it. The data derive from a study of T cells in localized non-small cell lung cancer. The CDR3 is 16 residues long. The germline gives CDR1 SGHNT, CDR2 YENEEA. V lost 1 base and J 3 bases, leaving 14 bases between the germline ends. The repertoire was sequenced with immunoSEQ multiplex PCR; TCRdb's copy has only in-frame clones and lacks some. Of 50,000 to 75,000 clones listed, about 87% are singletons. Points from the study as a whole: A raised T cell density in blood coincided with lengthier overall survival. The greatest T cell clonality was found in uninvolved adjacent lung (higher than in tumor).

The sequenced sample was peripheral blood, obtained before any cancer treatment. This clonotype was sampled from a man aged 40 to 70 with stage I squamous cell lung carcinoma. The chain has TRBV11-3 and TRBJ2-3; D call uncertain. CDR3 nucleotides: TGTGCCAGCAGCTTAGGTCTTACCGCTACGACAGATACGCAGTATTTT. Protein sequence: CASSLGLTATTDTQYF.